This TCR beta chain was obtained from a study of shared clonotypes between healthy human individuals. The repertoire was sequenced with immunoSEQ multiplex PCR; TCRdb's copy has only in-frame clones and lacks some. The table records about 1.1 million clones, 77% of them present only once. This CDR3 has 16 residues. Trimming cost V 3 bases and J 1 base, with 16 bases left between them. Germline V gives CDR1 SGDLS, CDR2 YYNGEE. The sample was memory CD4+ T cells from PBMCs. Described subset: CD45RA-negative fraction. This clonotype was sampled from a young man in good health. Some clones in this sample may be carry-over from other donors' samples. The genes are TRBV9 and TRBJ2-5, with D tentatively TRBD2 (6 bases). CDR3 in DNA: TGTGCCAGCAGCGCCTCCTTCCTAGCGAGCCAAGAGACCCAGTACTTC. Encoded protein: CASSASFLASQETQYF.